This is a list of T cell receptor beta chains from one sample in a study of T cells in Graves' hyperthyroidism and ophthalmopathy. TCRdb used MiXCR to reprocess the multiplex PCR reads, holding one entry per CDR3 protein. The repertoire consists of more than 550,000 distinct CDR3 sequences, with about 45% occurring once and the leading ten covering less than 9%. Sequenced sample: peripheral blood or thyroid tissue (not recorded which). The receptors here all came from an adult man with Graves' disease, either hyperthyroidism or ophthalmopathy (not recorded which). Both conserved end residues are part of each CDR3. A D gene is named only where the DNA matches it firmly. Size tells how often a clone was seen (once, few, many) or the class of an expanded clone, and some rows leave it out.

J,V,size,D,length,CDR3,DNA
TRBJ2-5,TRBV7-7,.,.,17,CASASHSLGVGGETQYF,TGTGCTAGCGCGTCCCACTCGCTCGGGGTAGGCGGGGAGACCCAGTACTTC
TRBJ1-1,TRBV20-1,few,.,13,CSARHQENTEAFF,TGCAGTGCTAGGCATCAGGAGAACACTGAAGCTTTCTTT
TRBJ2-2,TRBV7-2,.,.,11,CASLSTGELFF,TGTGCCAGCCTTTCAACAGGGGAGCTGTTTTTT
TRBJ2-7,TRBV5-1,.,TRBD2,15,CASSLVPGGPYEQYF,TGCGCCAGCAGCTTGGTTCCGGGAGGGCCCTACGAGCAGTACTTC
TRBJ2-7,TRBV7-9,.,TRBD2,15,CASSQVSGGYYEQYF,TGTGCCAGCAGCCAAGTAAGCGGGGGATACTACGAGCAGTACTTC
TRBJ1-2,TRBV27,.,.,13,CASSFGMLGGYTF,TGTGCCAGCAGTTTTGGGATGTTGGGTGGCTACACCTTC
TRBJ2-2,TRBV24-1,.,TRBD1,16,CATRKTGGSGTGELFF,TGTGCCACCAGGAAGACAGGGGGGTCGGGCACCGGGGAGCTGTTTTTT
TRBJ2-7,TRBV2,once,TRBD2,15,CASSDTGLAGPEQYF,TGTGCCAGCAGCGACACGGGACTAGCGGGACCCGAGCAGTACTTC
TRBJ2-2,TRBV24-1,.,.,16,CATSDLAQEITGELFF,TGTGCCACCAGTGATTTAGCTCAGGAGATCACCGGGGAGCTGTTTTTT
TRBJ1-1,TRBV2,.,TRBD1,15,CASNLVAGGNTEAFF,TGTGCCAGCAACCTAGTGGCAGGGGGCAACACTGAAGCTTTCTTT
TRBJ1-5,TRBV20-1,few,TRBD1,14,CSARDRRGNQPQHF,TGCAGTGCTCGGGACAGACGGGGCAATCAGCCCCAGCATTTT
TRBJ2-7,TRBV25-1,.,TRBD2,15,CASSLGRGGIYEQYF,TGTGCCAGCAGCTTAGGCCGCGGGGGAATCTACGAGCAGTACTTC
TRBJ1-2,TRBV20-1,few,.,12,CSASNTSYGYTF,TGCAGTGCATCTAACACGAGCTATGGCTACACCTTC
TRBJ2-7,TRBV2,.,TRBD1,14,CASSYGTGGVEQYF,TGTGCCAGCAGTTATGGGACAGGGGGCGTTGAGCAGTACTTC
TRBJ1-2,TRBV19,few,.,16,CASRVTALEPNYGYTF,TGTGCCAGTAGGGTGACAGCGCTGGAACCTAACTATGGCTACACCTTC
TRBJ1-6,TRBV6-5,.,.,14,CASSWAQGNSPLHF,TGTGCCAGCAGTTGGGCCCAGGGTAATTCACCCCTCCACTTT
TRBJ2-7,TRBV20-1,few,TRBD2,14,CSASPSGRGYEQYF,TGCAGTGCTAGCCCTAGCGGGAGGGGCTACGAGCAGTACTTC
TRBJ2-7,TRBV5-1,.,.,16,CASSLAWDDGNGEQYF,TGCGCCAGCAGCTTGGCCTGGGACGACGGAAACGGCGAGCAGTACTTC
TRBJ1-5,TRBV24-1,.,.,13,CATSITGNQPQHF,TGTGCCACCAGTATTACAGGCAATCAGCCCCAGCATTTT
TRBJ2-7,TRBV2,few,TRBD2,15,CASSPSGGLTYEQYF,TGTGCCAGCAGTCCGAGCGGGGGCCTGACCTACGAGCAGTACTTC
TRBJ1-2,TRBV7-2,few,.,16,CAISASSLSGYYGYTF,TGTGCCATAAGTGCCAGCAGCTTGTCAGGGTACTATGGCTACACCTTC
TRBJ2-7,TRBV6-1,few,.,13,CASSSQVPYEQYF,TGTGCCAGCAGTTCACAGGTCCCCTACGAGCAGTACTTC
TRBJ1-2,TRBV29-1,.,.,11,CSVAGAGGYTF,TGCAGCGTTGCGGGGGCAGGTGGCTACACCTTC
TRBJ1-1,TRBV7-2,many,TRBD1,15,CASSSFQRDRGLAFF,TGTGCCAGCAGCTCCTTCCAACGGGACAGGGGGCTGGCTTTCTTT
TRBJ1-1,TRBV25-1,many,TRBD1,13,CASSRQGDTEAFF,TGTGCCAGCAGCCGACAGGGTGACACTGAAGCTTTCTTT
TRBJ2-5,TRBV6-5,many,.,12,CASREGRETQYF,TGTGCCAGCAGGGAGGGAAGGGAGACCCAGTACTTC
TRBJ2-7,TRBV20-1,.,.,14,CGKGEAGSLNEQYF,TGCGGGAAGGGGGAGGCCGGGAGTCTTAACGAGCAGTACTTC
TRBJ2-7,TRBV7-9,.,TRBD1,15,CASSAGTGAGYEQYF,TGTGCCAGCAGTGCCGGGACAGGGGCAGGCTACGAGCAGTACTTC
TRBJ2-4,TRBV29-1,.,TRBD1,12,CSFRQGGNIQYF,TGCAGCTTCCGACAGGGGGGGAACATTCAGTACTTC
TRBJ1-4,TRBV7-2,.,TRBD1,14,CASSLWTGGGKLFF,TGTGCCAGCAGCTTATGGACAGGGGGCGGAAAACTGTTTTTT
TRBJ1-1,TRBV20-1,.,TRBD1,13,CSPGQGMRSKAFF,TGCAGCCCTGGACAGGGAATGAGGTCGAAGGCTTTCTTT
TRBJ1-1,TRBV29-1,once,.,13,CSVEGRVMTEAFF,TGCAGCGTTGAAGGCAGGGTGATGACTGAAGCTTTCTTT
TRBJ2-3,TRBV6-6,few,TRBD2,15,CASSLLAGVADTQYF,TGTGCCAGCAGTCTACTAGCGGGAGTTGCGGATACGCAGTATTTT
TRBJ2-2,TRBV2,.,.,13,CASSDIDTGELFF,TGTGCCAGCAGTGATATAGACACCGGGGAGCTGTTTTTT
TRBJ2-7,TRBV7-9,.,.,10,CASSWSEQYF,TGTGCCAGCAGCTGGAGCGAGCAGTACTTC
TRBJ2-6,TRBV29-1,.,.,11,CSVRVSNVLTF,TGCAGCGTCCGTGTGTCGAACGTCCTGACTTTC